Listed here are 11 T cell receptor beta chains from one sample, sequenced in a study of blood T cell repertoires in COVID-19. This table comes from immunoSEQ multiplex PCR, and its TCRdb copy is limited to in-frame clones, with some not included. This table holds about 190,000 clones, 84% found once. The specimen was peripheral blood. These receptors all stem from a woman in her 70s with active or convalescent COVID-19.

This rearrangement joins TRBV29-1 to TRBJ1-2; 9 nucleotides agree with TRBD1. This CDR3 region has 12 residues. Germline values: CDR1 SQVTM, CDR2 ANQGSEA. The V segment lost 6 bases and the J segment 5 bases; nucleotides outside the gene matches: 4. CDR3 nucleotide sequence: TGCAGCGTCCGGACAGGGGAATATGGCTACACCTTC. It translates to CSVRTGEYGYTF.

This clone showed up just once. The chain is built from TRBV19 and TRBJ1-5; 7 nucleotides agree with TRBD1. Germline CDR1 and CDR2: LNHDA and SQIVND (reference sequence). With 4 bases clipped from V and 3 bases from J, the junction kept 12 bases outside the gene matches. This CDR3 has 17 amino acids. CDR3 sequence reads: CASSNDIIGTANQPQHF. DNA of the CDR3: TGTGCCAGTAGTAACGACATAATAGGGACAGCCAATCAGCCCCAGCATTTT. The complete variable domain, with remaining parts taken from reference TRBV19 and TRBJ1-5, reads DGGITQSPKYLFRKEGQNVTLSCEQNLNHDAMYWYRQDPGQGLRLIYYSQIVNDFQKGDIAEGYSVSREKKESFPLTVTSAQKNPTAFYLCASSNDIIGTANQPQHFGDGTRLSIL.

CDR3 in amino acids: CASSELFGTGVSEQFF. In DNA, the CDR3 is TGTGCCAGCAGTGAATTGTTCGGGACAGGGGTTTCTGAGCAGTTCTTC. This chain joins TRBV25-1 and TRBJ2-1; 10 nucleotides match TRBD1. Germline assignment: CDR1 MGHDK and CDR2 SYGVNS. This CDR3 region has 16 residues. Trimming at V came to 1 base and at J to 9 bases, leaving 9 bases not matched to a gene.

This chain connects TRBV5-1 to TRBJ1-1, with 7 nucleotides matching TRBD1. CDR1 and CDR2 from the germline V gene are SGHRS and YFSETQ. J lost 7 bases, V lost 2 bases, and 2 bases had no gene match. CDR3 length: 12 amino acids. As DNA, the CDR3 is TGCGCCAGCAGCTTCCGACAGGGTGAAGCTTTCTTT. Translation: CASSFRQGEAFF.

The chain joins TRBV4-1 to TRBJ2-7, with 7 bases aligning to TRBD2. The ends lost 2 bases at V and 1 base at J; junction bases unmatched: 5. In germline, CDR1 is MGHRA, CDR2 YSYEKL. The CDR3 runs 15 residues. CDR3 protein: CASSQRWGGSYEQYF. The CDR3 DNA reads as TGCGCCAGCAGCCAAAGATGGGGGGGTTCCTACGAGCAGTACTTC.

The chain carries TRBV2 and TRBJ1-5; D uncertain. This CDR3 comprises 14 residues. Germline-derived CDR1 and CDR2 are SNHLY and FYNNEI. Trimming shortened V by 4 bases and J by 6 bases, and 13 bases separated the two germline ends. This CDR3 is CASSGEGLSQPQHF. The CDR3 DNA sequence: TGTGCCAGCAGTGGGGAGGGTTTGAGTCAGCCCCAGCATTTT. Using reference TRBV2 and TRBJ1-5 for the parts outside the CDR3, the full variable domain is EPEVTQTPSHQVTQMGQEVILRCVPISNHLYFYWYRQILGQKVEFLVSFYNNEISEKSEIFDDQFSVERPDGSNFTLKIRSTKLEDSAMYFCASSGEGLSQPQHFGDGTRLSIL.

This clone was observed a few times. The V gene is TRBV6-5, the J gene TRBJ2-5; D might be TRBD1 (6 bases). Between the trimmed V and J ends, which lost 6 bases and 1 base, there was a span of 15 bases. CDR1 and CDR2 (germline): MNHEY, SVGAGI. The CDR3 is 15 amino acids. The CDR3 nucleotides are TGTGCCAGCAGCCCGGTGGGGGCGCTCCAAGAGACCCAGTACTTC. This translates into CASSPVGALQETQYF.

The CDR3 nucleotides are TGTGCCAGCAGCACCGGGACAGGGGGCTACGAGCAGTACTTC. Residues: CASSTGTGGYEQYF. The chain has TRBV7-9 and TRBJ2-7, with 11 bases that match TRBD1. Unmatched junction bases numbered 3, after V lost 5 bases and J lost 3 bases. CDR1 is SEHNR, CDR2 FQNEAQ, per germline (reference sequence). CDR3 length equals 14 residues.

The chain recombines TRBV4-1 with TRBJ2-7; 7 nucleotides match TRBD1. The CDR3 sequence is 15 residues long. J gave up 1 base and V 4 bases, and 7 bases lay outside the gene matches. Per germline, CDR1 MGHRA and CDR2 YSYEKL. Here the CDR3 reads CASSPSRDRSYEQYF. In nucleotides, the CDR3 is TGCGCCAGCAGCCCGAGCCGGGACAGATCCTACGAGCAGTACTTC.

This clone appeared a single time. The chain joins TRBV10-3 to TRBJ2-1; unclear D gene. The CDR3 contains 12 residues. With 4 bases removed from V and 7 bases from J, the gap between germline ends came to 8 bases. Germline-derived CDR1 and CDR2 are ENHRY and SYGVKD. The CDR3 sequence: CAISGGQNEQFF. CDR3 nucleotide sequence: TGTGCCATCAGTGGAGGTCAAAATGAGCAGTTCTTC.

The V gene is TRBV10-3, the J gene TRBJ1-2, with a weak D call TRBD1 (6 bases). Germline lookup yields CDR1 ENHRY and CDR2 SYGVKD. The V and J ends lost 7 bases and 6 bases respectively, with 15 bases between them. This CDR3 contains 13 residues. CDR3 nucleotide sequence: TGTGCCATCATGGGGCGGGGGGCAGATGGCTACACCTTC. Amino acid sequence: CAIMGRGADGYTF.